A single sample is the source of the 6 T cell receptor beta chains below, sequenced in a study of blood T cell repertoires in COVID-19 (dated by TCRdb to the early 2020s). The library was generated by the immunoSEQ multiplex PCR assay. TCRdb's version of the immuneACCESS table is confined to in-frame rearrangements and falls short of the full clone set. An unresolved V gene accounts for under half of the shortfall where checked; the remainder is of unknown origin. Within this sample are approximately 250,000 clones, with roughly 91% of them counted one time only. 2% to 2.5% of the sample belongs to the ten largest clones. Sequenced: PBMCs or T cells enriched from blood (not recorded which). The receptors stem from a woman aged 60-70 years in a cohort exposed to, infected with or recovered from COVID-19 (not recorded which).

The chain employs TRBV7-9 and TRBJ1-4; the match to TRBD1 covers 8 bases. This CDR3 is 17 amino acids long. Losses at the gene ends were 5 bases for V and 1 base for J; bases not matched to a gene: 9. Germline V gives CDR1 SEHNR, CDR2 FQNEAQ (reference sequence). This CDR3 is CASSPGQGQGTNEKLFF. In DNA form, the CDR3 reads TGTGCCAGCAGCCCCGGACAGGGACAAGGAACTAATGAAAAACTGTTTTTT. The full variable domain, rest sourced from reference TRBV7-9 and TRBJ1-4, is DTGVSQNPRHKITKRGQNVTFRCDPISEHNRLYWYRQTLGQGPEFLTYFQNEAQLEKSRLLSDRFSAERPKGSFSTLEIQRTEQGDSAMYLCASSPGQGQGTNEKLFFGSGTQLSVL.

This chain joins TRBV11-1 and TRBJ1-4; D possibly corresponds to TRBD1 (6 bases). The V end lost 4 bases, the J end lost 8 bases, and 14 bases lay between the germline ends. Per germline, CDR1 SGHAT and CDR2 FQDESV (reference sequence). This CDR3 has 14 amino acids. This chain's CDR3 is CASSSRGRDEKLFF. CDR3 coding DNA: TGTGCCAGCAGCTCCAGGGGCAGGGACGAAAAACTGTTTTTT.

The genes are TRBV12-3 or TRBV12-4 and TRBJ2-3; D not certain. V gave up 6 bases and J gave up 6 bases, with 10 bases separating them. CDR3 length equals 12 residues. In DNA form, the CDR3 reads TGTGCCAGCAGCCCACTGAGTGATACGCAGTATTTT. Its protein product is CASSPLSDTQYF.

For the CDR3, the DNA is TGTGCCAGCAGAGAGACAGGCCCCCCAACGGGATCACCCCTCCACTTT. Its protein is CASRETGPPTGSPLHF. The chain joins TRBV28 to TRBJ1-6; perhaps TRBD1 as D (6 bases). CDR1 is MDHEN and CDR2 is SYDVKM in the germline V gene. Deletions cut 6 bases from V and 10 bases from J, with 22 bases between. This CDR3 has 16 residues.

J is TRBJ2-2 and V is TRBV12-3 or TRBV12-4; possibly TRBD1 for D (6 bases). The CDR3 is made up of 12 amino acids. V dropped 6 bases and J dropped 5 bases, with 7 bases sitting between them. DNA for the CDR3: TGTGCCAGCAGAACAGGGACCGGGGAGCTGTTTTTT. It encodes CASRTGTGELFF.

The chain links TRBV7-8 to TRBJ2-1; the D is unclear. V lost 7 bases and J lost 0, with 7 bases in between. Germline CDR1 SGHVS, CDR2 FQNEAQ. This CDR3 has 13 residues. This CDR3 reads CASNPSSYNEQFF. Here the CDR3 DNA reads TGTGCCAGCAACCCGAGCTCCTACAATGAGCAGTTCTTC.